This T cell receptor (beta chain) was profiled in a study of CD8+CD57+ T cells in acquired aplastic anemia. Overall study context: Around 3.2 ug was the average amount of DNA from sorted CD4+ and CD8+ cells. Healthy donors yielded roughly 9.8 million CD4+ cell reads on average.

Findings of the study overall: Comparison of patients with controls identified around 28 shared CD8+ CDR3 sequences.

Trimming took 6 bases from V and 7 from J, leaving 15 bases between them. CDR1 MGHDK and CDR2 SYGVNS come from the germline V gene. This CDR3 comprises 13 residues. Worth noting for this clonotype: The antigen remains undetermined.

For CDR3 and TCR beta VDJ profiling, genomic DNA was the template used. One entry per CDR3 protein, called by TCRdb with MiXCR from the reads. This table has under 150,000 distinct CDR3 sequences, less than 45% appearing once. The receptor was isolated from a human donor in good health, serving as a control. This chain uses TRBV25-1 with TRBJ2-5; TRBD2 might be the D (5 bases). The specimen was sorted CD4+, CD8+, or CD8+CD57+ T cells (not recorded which) from PBMCs. CDR3 in DNA: TGTGCCAGCAGGTCAAGCGGTCTTTTGACCCAGTACTTC. The encoded protein is CASRSSGLLTQYF.